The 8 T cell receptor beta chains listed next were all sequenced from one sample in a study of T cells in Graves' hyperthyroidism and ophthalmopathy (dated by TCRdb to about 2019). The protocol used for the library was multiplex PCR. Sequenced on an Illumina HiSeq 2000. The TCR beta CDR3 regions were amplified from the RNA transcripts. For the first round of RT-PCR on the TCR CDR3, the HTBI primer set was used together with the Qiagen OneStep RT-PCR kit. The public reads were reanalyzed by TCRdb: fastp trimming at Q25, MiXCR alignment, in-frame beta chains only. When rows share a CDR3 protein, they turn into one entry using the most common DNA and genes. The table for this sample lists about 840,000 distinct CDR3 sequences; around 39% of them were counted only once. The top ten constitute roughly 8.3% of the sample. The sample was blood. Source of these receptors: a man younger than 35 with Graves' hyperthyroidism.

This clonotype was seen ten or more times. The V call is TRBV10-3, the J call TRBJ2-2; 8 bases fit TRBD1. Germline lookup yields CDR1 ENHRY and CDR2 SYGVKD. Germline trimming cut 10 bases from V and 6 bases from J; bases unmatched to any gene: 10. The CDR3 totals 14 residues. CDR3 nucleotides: TGTGCCACTACTGGACAGGGAACATCCGGGGAGCTGTTTTTT. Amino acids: CATTGQGTSGELFF.

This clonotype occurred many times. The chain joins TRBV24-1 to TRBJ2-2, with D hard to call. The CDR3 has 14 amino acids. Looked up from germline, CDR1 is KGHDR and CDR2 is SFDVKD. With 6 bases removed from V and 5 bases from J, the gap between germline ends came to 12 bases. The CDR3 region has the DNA TGTGCCACCAGTACGAGGCAGCGAACCGGGGAGCTGTTTTTT. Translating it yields CATSTRQRTGELFF.

This CDR3 is CASSELILGETQYF. In nucleotides, the CDR3 is TGTGCCAGCAGTGAATTGATCCTGGGGGAGACCCAGTACTTC. The gene calls are TRBV6-5 and TRBJ2-5; D unclear. Deletions cut 5 bases from V and 5 bases from J, with 15 bases between. The CDR3 consists of 14 residues. Germline V gene data show CDR1 as MNHEY and CDR2 as SVGAGI.

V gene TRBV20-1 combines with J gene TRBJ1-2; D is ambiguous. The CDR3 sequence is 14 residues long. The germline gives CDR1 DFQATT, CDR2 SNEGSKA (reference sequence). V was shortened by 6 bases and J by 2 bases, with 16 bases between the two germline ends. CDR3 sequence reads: CSASTGKGNYGYTF. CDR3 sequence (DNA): TGCAGTGCCAGCACTGGGAAAGGGAACTATGGCTACACCTTC.

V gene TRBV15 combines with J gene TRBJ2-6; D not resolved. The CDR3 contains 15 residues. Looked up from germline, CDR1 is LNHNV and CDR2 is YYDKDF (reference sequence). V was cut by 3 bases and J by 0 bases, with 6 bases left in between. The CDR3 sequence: CATSSVDSGANVLTF. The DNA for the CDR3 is TGTGCCACCAGCAGCGTCGACTCTGGGGCCAACGTCCTGACTTTC.

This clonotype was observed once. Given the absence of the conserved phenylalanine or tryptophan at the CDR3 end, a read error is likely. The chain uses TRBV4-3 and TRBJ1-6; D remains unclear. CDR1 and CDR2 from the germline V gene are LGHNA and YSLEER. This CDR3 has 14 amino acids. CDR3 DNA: TGCGCTAGCAGGCTCCCGGCCATCAATTCACCCCTCCACCTT. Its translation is CASRLPAINSPLHL.

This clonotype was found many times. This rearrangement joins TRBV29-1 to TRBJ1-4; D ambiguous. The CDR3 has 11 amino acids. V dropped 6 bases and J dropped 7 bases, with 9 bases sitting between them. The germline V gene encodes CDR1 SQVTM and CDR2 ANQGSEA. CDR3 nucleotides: TGCAGCGTGGCAATCGGTGAAAAACTGTTTTTT. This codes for CSVAIGEKLFF.

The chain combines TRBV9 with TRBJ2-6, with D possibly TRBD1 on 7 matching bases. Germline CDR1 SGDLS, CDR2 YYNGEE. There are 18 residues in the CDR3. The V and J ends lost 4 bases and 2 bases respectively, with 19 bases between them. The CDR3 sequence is CASSPAGQLPPGANVLTF. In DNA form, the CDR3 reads TGTGCCAGCAGCCCGGCGGGACAGCTCCCCCCTGGGGCCAACGTCCTGACTTTC.